This TCR beta chain appears in the sequencing data of a study of T cell repertoires in ileal Crohn's disease. The study, taken as a whole, reports: Endoscopic recurrence occurred in every patient whose clonality exceeded 26.8%.

Remarks on this clone: The antigen is unknown.

Profiling relied on immunoSEQ multiplex PCR, and the TCRdb table lists in-frame clones only, not all of them. The table shows under 2,000 clones, with 70% to 90% occurring only once. This receptor was obtained from an adult with Crohn's disease. The sequenced sample consisted of ileal tissue.

The CDR3 DNA reads TGTGCCAGCAGCCCCCAGGGGCTGGCAGCTTTCTTT. This codes for CASSPQGLAAFF. The genes are TRBV28 and TRBJ1-1; the D gene is possibly TRBD1 (6 bases). This CDR3 is 12 amino acids long. V was shortened by 6 bases and J by 10 bases, with 15 bases between the two germline ends. Germline CDR1 is MDHEN and CDR2 is SYDVKM.